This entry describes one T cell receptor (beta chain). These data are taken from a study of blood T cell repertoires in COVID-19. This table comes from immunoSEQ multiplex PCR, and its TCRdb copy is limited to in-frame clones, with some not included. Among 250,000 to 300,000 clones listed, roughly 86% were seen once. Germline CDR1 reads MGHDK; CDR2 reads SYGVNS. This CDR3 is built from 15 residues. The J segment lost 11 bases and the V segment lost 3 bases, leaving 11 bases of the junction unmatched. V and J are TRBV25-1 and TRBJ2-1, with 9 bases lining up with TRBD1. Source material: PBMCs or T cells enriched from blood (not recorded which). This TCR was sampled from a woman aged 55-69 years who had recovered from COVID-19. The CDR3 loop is CASSDPGQGSIQQFF. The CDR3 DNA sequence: TGTGCCAGCAGTGACCCGGGACAGGGCTCCATTCAGCAGTTCTTC.